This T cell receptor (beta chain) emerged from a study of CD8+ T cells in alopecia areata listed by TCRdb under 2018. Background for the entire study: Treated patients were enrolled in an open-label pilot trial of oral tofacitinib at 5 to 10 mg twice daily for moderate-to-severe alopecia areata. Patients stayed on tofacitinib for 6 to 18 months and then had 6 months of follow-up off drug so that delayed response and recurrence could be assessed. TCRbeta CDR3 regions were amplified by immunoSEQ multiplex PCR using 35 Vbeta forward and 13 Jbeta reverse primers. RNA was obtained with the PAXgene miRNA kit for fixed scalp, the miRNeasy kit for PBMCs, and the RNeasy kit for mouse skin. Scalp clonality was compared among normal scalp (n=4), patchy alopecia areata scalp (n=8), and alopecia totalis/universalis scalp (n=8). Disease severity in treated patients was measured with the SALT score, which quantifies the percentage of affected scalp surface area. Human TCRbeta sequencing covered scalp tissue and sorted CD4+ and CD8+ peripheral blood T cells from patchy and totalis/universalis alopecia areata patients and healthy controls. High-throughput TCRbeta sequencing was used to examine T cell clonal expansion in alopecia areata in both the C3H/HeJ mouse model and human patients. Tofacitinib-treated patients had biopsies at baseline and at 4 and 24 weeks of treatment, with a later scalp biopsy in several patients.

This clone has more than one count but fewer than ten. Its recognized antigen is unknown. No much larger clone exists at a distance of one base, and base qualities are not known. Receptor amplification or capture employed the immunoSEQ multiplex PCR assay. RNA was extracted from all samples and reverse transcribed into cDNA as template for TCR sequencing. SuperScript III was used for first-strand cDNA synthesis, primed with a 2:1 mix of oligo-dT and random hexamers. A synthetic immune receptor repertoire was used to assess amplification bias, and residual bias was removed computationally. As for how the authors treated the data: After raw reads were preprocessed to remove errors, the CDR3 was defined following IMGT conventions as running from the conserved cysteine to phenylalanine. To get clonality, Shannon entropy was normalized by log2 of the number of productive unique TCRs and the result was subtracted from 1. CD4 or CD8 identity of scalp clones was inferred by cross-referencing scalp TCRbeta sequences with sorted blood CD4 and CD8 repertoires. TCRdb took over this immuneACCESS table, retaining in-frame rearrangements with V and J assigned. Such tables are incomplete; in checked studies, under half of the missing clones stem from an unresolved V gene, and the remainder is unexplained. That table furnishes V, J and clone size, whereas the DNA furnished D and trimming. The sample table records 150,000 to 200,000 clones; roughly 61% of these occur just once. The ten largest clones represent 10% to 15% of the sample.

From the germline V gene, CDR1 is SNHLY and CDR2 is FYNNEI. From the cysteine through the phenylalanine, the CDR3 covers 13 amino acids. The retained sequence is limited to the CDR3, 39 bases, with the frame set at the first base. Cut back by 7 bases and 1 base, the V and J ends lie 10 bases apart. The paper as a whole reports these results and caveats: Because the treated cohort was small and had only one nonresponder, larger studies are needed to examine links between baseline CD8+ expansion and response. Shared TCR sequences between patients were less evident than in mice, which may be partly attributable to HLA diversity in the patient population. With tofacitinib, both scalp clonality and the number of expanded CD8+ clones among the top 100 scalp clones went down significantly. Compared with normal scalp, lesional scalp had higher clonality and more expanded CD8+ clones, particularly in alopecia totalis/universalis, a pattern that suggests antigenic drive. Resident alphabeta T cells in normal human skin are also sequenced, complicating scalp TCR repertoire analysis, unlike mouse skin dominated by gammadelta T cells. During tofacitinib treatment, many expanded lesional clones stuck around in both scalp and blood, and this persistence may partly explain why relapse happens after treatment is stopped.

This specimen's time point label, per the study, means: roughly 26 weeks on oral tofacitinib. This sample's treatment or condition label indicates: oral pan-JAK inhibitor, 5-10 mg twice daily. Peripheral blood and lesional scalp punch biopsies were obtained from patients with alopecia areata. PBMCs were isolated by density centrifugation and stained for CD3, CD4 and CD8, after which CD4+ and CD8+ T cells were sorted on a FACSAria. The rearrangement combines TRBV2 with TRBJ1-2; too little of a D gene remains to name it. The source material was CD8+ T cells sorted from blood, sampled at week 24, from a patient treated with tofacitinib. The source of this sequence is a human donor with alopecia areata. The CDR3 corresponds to CASKLGVNYGYTF. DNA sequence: TGTGCCAGCAAATTGGGTGTTAACTATGGCTACACCTTC.